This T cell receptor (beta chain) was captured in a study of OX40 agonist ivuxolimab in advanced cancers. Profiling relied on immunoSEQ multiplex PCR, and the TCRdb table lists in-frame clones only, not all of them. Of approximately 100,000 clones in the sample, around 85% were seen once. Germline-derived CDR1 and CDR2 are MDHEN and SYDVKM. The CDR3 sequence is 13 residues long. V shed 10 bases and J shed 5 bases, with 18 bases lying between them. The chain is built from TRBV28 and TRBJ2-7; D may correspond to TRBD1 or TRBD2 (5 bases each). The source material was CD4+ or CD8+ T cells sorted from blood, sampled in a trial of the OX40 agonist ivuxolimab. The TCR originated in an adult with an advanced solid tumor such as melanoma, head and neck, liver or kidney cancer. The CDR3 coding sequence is TGTGCCATTATGGCTGAAGGGACCCACGAGCAGTACTTC. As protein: CAIMAEGTHEQYF.